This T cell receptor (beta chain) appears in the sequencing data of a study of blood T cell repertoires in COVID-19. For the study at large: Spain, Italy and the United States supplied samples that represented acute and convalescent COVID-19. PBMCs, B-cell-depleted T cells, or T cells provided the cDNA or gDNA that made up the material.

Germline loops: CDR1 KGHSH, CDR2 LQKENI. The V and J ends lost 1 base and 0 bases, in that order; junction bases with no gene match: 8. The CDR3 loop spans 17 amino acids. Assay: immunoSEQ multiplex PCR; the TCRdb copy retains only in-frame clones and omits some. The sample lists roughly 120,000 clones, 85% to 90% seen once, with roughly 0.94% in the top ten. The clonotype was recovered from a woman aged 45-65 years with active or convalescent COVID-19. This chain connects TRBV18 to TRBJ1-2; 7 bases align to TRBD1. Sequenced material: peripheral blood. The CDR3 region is CASSPRVGTDPNYGYTF. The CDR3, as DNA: TGTGCCAGCTCACCACGGGTAGGGACAGATCCTAACTATGGCTACACCTTC.